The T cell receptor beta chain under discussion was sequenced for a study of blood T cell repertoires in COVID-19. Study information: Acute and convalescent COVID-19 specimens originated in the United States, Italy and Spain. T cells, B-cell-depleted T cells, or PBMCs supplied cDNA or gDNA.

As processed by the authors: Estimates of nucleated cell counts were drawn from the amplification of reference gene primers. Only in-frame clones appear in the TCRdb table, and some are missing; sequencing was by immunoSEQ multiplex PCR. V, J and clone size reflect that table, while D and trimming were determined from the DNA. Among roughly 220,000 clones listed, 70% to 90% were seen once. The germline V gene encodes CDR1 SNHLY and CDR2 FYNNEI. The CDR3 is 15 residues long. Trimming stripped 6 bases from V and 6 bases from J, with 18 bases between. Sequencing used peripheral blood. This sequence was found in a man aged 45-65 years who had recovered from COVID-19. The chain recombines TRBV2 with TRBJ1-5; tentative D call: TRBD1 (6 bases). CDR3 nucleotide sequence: TGTGCCAGCAGGGGCGTAACAGGGAAAGGTCAGCCCCAGCATTTT. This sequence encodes CASRGVTGKGQPQHF.